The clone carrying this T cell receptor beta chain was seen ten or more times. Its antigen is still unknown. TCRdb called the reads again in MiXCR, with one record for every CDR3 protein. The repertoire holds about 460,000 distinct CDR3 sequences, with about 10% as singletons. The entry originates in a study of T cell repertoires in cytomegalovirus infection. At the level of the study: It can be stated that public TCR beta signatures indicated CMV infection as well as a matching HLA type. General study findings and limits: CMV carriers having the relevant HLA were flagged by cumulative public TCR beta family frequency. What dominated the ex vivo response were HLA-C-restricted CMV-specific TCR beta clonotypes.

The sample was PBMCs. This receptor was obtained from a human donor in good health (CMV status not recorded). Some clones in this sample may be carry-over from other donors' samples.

DNA of the CDR3: TGTGCCATCAGTGAGTCGTTCGGGGGGGCCAACGTCCTGACTTTC. Protein sequence: CAISESFGGANVLTF. The rearrangement links TRBV10-3 to TRBJ2-6, with D unresolved. CDR3 size: 15 residues. Trimming left V 0 bases short and J 4 bases short, with 7 bases between. CDR1 ENHRY and CDR2 SYGVKD come from the germline V gene.